This T cell receptor beta chain was identified during a study of cytomegalovirus exposure and HLA in healthy donors. Notes on the study in general: Sequences of the TCR beta chain were said to predict the HLA-A and HLA-B alleles of most subjects accurately. Available immune exposure information was restricted to CMV serostatus only. What a later analysis showed was that several of the most significant clusters appeared linked to common viral pathogens.

With respect to this clone: The antigen is unknown.

In the PCR, 60 Vbeta and 13 Jbeta primers were used. TCRdb keeps only in-frame clones here, not all; method: immunoSEQ multiplex PCR. The data hold 90,000 to 120,000 clones, with 76% observed a single time. This CDR3 has 15 amino acids. V was cut by 0 bases and J by 3 bases, with 10 bases left in between. Germline V CDR1 and CDR2: SGHNT, YYREEE (reference sequence). The chain combines TRBV5-4 with TRBJ1-5; D ambiguous. The sequencing sample was made of PBMCs. This sequence was found in a man younger than 35 in good health and CMV-seronegative. The CDR3 sequence: CASSLGAAPNQPQHF. The CDR3 nucleotides are TGTGCCAGCAGCTTGGGGGCAGCCCCCAATCAGCCCCAGCATTTT. Filled out from reference TRBV5-4 and TRBJ1-5, the complete variable domain reads ETGVTQSPTHLIKTRGQQVTLRCSSQSGHNTVSWYQQALGQGPQFIFQYYREEENGRGNFPPRFSGLQFPNYSSELNVNALELDDSALYLCASSLGAAPNQPQHFGDGTRLSIL.